Given below is one TCR beta chain in context. Its antigen target is currently unknown. Base qualities are not recorded, but no much larger clone differs from it by a single base. The data were obtained in a study of blood T cell repertoires in COVID-19 (dated by TCRdb to 2018 to 2020). Looking at the study overall: Samples covering the acute and convalescent phases of COVID-19 were provided by collaborators in the United States, Italy and Spain. The prospective study material was composed of cDNA or gDNA derived from T cells, B-cell-depleted T cells, or PBMCs. The dataset comprised deeply sampled blood TCRbeta repertoires from subjects exposed to, actively infected with, or recovered from COVID-19. The repertoires were made available in a free public database intended to serve as a resource for research on the immune response to SARS-CoV-2. The samples were drawn from two sources: the first 160 participants of the ongoing ImmuneRACE study, and some 1,300 subjects contributed by 6 global collaborators. Nearly every sample came with metadata listing a de-identified subject ID, COVID-19 status, age in years and sex. Where available, HLA class I and class II types were obtained from metadata supplied by the sample provider rather than from assay-based typing.

The collaborating institutions used their own protocols to collect whole blood in K2EDTA tubes. Collaborator samples were shipped for TCRbeta analysis as frozen whole blood, isolated PBMCs, or DNA extracted from either sample type. General findings and caveats noted by the study authors: The amount of clinical and demographic metadata varied by source and participant and was provided uncurated.

The cysteine opens and the phenylalanine closes a CDR3 of 16 amino acids. Only the CDR3 DNA is retained, 48 bases long and in frame from the first base. Trimming at the junction amounts to 0 bases on V and 1 base on J, and the germline ends lie 10 bases apart. Sequences ENHRY (CDR1) and SYGVKD (CDR2) are obtained from the germline V gene. TCRbeta CDR3 regions were amplified from genomic DNA by means of the immunoSEQ Assay, a bias-controlled multiplex PCR. In the source study's methods: Nucleated cell counts per sample were estimated from amplification of reference gene primers within the assay. To quantify the absolute abundance of each unique TCRbeta CDR3 rearrangement, sequence reads were collapsed and filtered. For each sample, productive Simpson clonality was calculated as the square root of Simpson's diversity index across productive rearrangements. The table comes from immuneACCESS by way of TCRdb, which keeps in-frame sequences with V and J called. Part of the clones is missing from these tables; in studies checked, under half for an unresolved V gene and the rest for unknown reasons. V, J and clone size are taken as reported in that table, and D and trimming were inferred from the DNA itself. The table for this sample lists around 200,000 clones; around 80% of them were counted only once. Approximately 15% of the sample belongs to the ten largest clones.

The V gene is TRBV10-3 and the J gene is TRBJ2-1; the D gene assignment is ambiguous. Specimen: peripheral blood. The receptor was derived from a man under 40 with active or convalescent COVID-19. The CDR3 protein is CAISESQAESYNEQFF. The nucleotides read TGTGCCATCAGTGAGTCGCAGGCCGAATCCTACAATGAGCAGTTCTTC.